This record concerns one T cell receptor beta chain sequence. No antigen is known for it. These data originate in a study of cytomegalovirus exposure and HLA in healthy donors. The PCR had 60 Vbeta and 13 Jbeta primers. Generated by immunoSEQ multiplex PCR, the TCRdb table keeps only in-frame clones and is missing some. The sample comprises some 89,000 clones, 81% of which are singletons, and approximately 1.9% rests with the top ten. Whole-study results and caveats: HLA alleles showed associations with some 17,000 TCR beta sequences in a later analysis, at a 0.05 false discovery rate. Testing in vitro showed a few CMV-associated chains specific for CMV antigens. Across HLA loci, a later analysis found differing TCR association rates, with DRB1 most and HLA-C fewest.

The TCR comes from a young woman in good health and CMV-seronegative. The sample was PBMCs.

CDR3 nucleotide sequence: TGTGCCAGCAGGGAACCGGGAGACTACAATGAGCAGTTCTTC. Translating it yields CASREPGDYNEQFF. The J gene is TRBJ2-1, the V gene TRBV25-1; weak D call: TRBD2 (6 bases). From germline, CDR1 is MGHDK and CDR2 SYGVNS. This CDR3 is 14 amino acids long. The V and J ends lost 6 bases and 3 bases respectively, with 12 bases between them.